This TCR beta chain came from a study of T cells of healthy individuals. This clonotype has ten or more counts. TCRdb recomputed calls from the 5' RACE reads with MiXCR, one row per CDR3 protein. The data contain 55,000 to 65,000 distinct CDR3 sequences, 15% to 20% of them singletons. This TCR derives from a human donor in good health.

DNA for the CDR3: TGTGCCATCAGTGAGTACCAGGCCACAGATACGCAGTATTTT. Protein: CAISEYQATDTQYF. The chain uses TRBV10-3 and TRBJ2-3, with D hard to call. This CDR3 comprises 14 residues. Deletions cut 1 base from V and 2 bases from J, with 7 bases between. CDR1 is ENHRY, CDR2 SYGVKD, per germline.